The rows below give T cell receptor beta chains drawn from one sample of a study of blood T cell repertoires in COVID-19. Assay used: immunoSEQ multiplex PCR; TCRdb lists only in-frame clones, some missing. The table has 130,000 or so clones, around 88% seen once. The sequencing sample was made of peripheral blood. The receptors originated from a woman aged 55-75 years with acute or convalescent COVID-19. Both conserved end residues are part of each CDR3. Fields, in order: J gene, D gene, V gene, clone size, CDR3 protein, CDR3 DNA. The D gene is left open where the match is weak. Clone size, where shown, is once, few, many, or a class for clones that have expanded.

TRBJ1-2 | TRBD1 | TRBV4-1 | NA | CASSPGAGGRRGYGYTF | TGCGCCAGCAGCCCGGGGGCAGGGGGCCGGAGAGGCTATGGCTACACCTTC
TRBJ2-7 | NA | TRBV3-1/TRBV3-2 | NA | CASSQEKWTEQYF | TGTGCCAGCAGCCAAGAGAAATGGACAGAGCAGTACTTC
TRBJ2-5 | NA | TRBV6-2/TRBV6-3 | NA | CASNYKTGSQETQYF | TGTGCCAGCAATTACAAGACAGGTTCCCAAGAGACCCAGTACTTC
TRBJ2-1 | TRBD1 | TRBV28 | NA | CASRDFGTGGQFNEQFF | TGTGCCAGCAGGGACTTTGGAACAGGGGGCCAGTTCAATGAGCAGTTCTTC
TRBJ1-6 | NA | TRBV3-1/TRBV3-2 | NA | CASSLEQSSYNSPLHF | TGTGCCAGCAGCCTTGAACAGAGCTCCTATAATTCACCCCTCCACTTT
TRBJ1-2 | TRBD1 | TRBV6-5 | NA | CASSSRQGTGGYTF | TGTGCCAGCAGTTCCCGACAGGGGACGGGTGGCTACACCTTC
TRBJ2-1 | NA | TRBV5-5 | NA | CASSSGVGDEQFF | TGTGCCAGCAGCTCAGGGGTAGGGGATGAGCAGTTCTTC
TRBJ2-7 | NA | TRBV6-6 | NA | CASSRSYEQYF | TGTGCCAGCAGCCGGTCCTACGAGCAGTACTTC
TRBJ2-5 | TRBD2 | TRBV5-1 | NA | CASSKGLAGAPRETQYF | TGCGCCAGCAGCAAAGGTTTAGCGGGGGCCCCTCGGGAGACCCAGTACTTC
TRBJ1-5 | NA | TRBV29-1 | NA | CSVREGGAQHF | TGCAGCGTGCGGGAGGGGGGGGCCCAGCATTTT
TRBJ1-5 | NA | TRBV29-1 | once | CSVEFPGGNQPQHF | TGCAGCGTTGAATTCCCCGGGGGGAATCAGCCCCAGCATTTT
TRBJ1-4 | NA | TRBV12-3/TRBV12-4 | once | CASSLRLGEKLFF | TGTGCCAGCAGTTTGCGGTTAGGTGAAAAACTGTTTTTT
TRBJ1-6 | NA | TRBV19 | NA | CASSAVSSSYNSPLHF | TGTGCCAGTAGTGCGGTATCGAGCTCCTATAATTCACCCCTCCACTTT
TRBJ2-7 | TRBD2 | TRBV20-1 | once | CSASGPSGGTSSYEQYF | TGCAGTGCTAGTGGCCCTAGCGGGGGCACGAGCTCCTACGAGCAGTACTTC
TRBJ2-5 | NA | TRBV5-1 | few | CASSLARTARQETQYF | TGCGCCAGCAGCTTGGCGAGGACAGCCCGTCAAGAGACCCAGTACTTC
TRBJ1-6 | TRBD1 | TRBV7-6 | NA | CASSARQGYNSPLHF | TGTGCCAGCAGCGCGCGACAGGGGTATAATTCACCCCTCCACTTT
TRBJ2-7 | TRBD1 | TRBV27 | once | CASSWGQGLYEQYF | TGTGCCAGCAGTTGGGGACAGGGGCTCTACGAGCAGTACTTC
TRBJ1-3 | NA | TRBV2 | few | CASSREGSSGNTIYF | TGTGCCAGCAGTAGGGAGGGCTCCTCTGGAAACACCATATATTTT
TRBJ1-1 | TRBD1 | TRBV11-3 | NA | CASSLETGNEAFF | TGTGCCAGCAGCTTAGAGACAGGGAACGAAGCTTTCTTT
TRBJ2-2 | TRBD1 | TRBV19 | NA | CASSFPGQVITGELFF | TGTGCCAGTAGTTTCCCGGGACAGGTGATCACCGGGGAGCTGTTTTTT
TRBJ2-3 | TRBD1 | TRBV18 | NA | CASSWDRGTDTQYF | TGTGCCAGCTCATGGGACAGGGGCACAGATACGCAGTATTTT
TRBJ2-6 | NA | TRBV5-4 | NA | CASSLEGGIGANVLTF | TGTGCCAGCAGCCTGGAAGGGGGAATCGGGGCCAACGTCCTGACTTTC
TRBJ1-4 | TRBD1 | TRBV6-5 | NA | CASRRDRGYEKLFF | TGTGCCAGCAGACGGGACAGGGGTTATGAAAAACTGTTTTTT
TRBJ2-1 | TRBD2 | TRBV27 | NA | CASSFSTSGYNEQFF | TGTGCCAGCAGTTTCTCGACTAGCGGATACAATGAGCAGTTCTTC
TRBJ1-6 | NA | TRBV28 | NA | CASSRVLRPPLHF | TGTGCCAGCAGTCGGGTACTCAGACCACCCCTCCACTTT
TRBJ2-3 | TRBD1 | TRBV6-5 | NA | CASSYWTGSTDTQYF | TGTGCCAGCAGTTACTGGACAGGTAGCACAGATACGCAGTATTTT
TRBJ2-5 | TRBD2 | TRBV9 | NA | CASSVAGGIQETQYF | TGTGCCAGCAGCGTAGCGGGGGGGATACAAGAGACCCAGTACTTC
TRBJ1-2 | TRBD1 | TRBV18 | few | CASSPDRDVRGYTF | TGTGCCAGCTCTCCAGACAGGGATGTGAGAGGCTACACCTTC
TRBJ2-1 | TRBD1 | TRBV5-4 | NA | CASSPGTGGLNEQFF | TGTGCCAGCAGCCCCGGGACAGGGGGCTTGAATGAGCAGTTCTTC
TRBJ1-1 | NA | TRBV12-3/TRBV12-4 | NA | CASKAGGTEAFF | TGTGCCAGCAAAGCCGGAGGCACTGAAGCTTTCTTT
TRBJ2-5 | TRBD2 | TRBV5-1 | NA | CASSSTGGGQETQYF | TGCGCCAGCAGCTCAACCGGCGGGGGGCAAGAGACCCAGTACTTC
TRBJ1-2 | NA | TRBV7-2 | NA | CASSSEGTPRTVGYTF | TGTGCCAGCAGCTCGGAAGGGACACCGAGGACTGTTGGCTACACCTTC
TRBJ1-3 | NA | TRBV7-2 | NA | CASSLGTEAYTIYF | TGTGCCAGCAGCTTAGGGACAGAGGCATACACCATATATTTT
TRBJ2-7 | TRBD2 | TRBV29-1 | NA | CSVNSGGSYEQYF | TGCAGCGTAAATTCGGGGGGGTCCTACGAGCAGTACTTC
TRBJ1-5 | TRBD1 | TRBV6-1 | many | CASSEKQGASPQHF | TGTGCCAGCAGTGAAAAACAGGGGGCTTCGCCCCAGCATTTT
TRBJ1-4 | NA | TRBV11-2 | NA | CASSLFTGSEKLFF | TGTGCCAGCAGCTTGTTTACAGGGAGTGAAAAACTGTTTTTT
TRBJ2-7 | NA | TRBV6-6 | NA | CASSYSQTDTYEQYF | TGTGCCAGCAGTTACTCACAAACAGACACCTACGAGCAGTACTTC
TRBJ1-2 | NA | TRBV19 | NA | CASSIAAQGTYGYTF | TGTGCCAGTAGTATCGCCGCCCAGGGGACCTATGGCTACACCTTC
TRBJ1-1 | TRBD1 | TRBV2 | NA | CASSEQGVSEAFF | TGTGCCAGCAGTGAACAGGGGGTGTCGGAAGCTTTCTTT
TRBJ1-1 | NA | TRBV28 | NA | CASLYRGNTEAFF | TGTGCCAGCCTCTACCGGGGGAACACTGAAGCTTTCTTT